Described below is a single TCR beta chain sequence and its context. The junction had 6 bases not matched to a gene; V was cut back by 7 bases and J by 4 bases. The germline CDR1 and CDR2 sequences are GTSNPN and SVGIG (reference sequence). The CDR3 totals 12 residues. This entry comes from a study of technical replicates of blood from a few donors. The method was immunoSEQ multiplex PCR; TCRdb's version includes in-frame clones alone and lacks a portion of them. The table has tens of thousands of clones, roughly 86% seen once; the top ten hold over 4%. The receptor's source is a human donor in good health. Some clones in this sample may be carry-over from other donors' samples. The chain joins TRBV30 to TRBJ2-5; 7 nucleotides align to TRBD2. Input material: PBMCs. This CDR3 is CASWEGSETQYF. The CDR3 nucleotides read TGTGCCTCTTGGGAGGGTTCAGAGACCCAGTACTTC.